These T cell receptor beta chains were read from a single sample in a study of OX40 agonist ivuxolimab in advanced cancers. TCRdb's copy holds only in-frame clones and misses some; the assay was immunoSEQ multiplex PCR. The sample gives some 70,000 clones, around 83% of which show up once; roughly 2.3% is in the top ten. Sequences were derived from CD4+ or CD8+ T cells sorted from blood, sampled in a trial of the OX40 agonist ivuxolimab. The source of these receptors is an adult with an advanced solid tumor such as melanoma, head and neck, liver or kidney cancer. The CDR3 runs from the conserved cysteine through the conserved F or W. Fields, in order: V gene, D gene, clone size, CDR3 length, J gene, CDR3 protein, CDR3 DNA. D genes are given only for firm matches. Expanded clones get a size class; other rows say once, few or many, or leave the size out.

TRBV5-1	TRBD2	NA	18	TRBJ2-7	CASSRGETGLADLYEQYF	TGCGCCAGCAGCCGGGGCGAAACGGGACTAGCGGACCTCTACGAGCAGTACTTC
TRBV6-1	TRBD1	NA	15	TRBJ2-3	CASSRTTGAPDTQYF	TGTGCCAGCAGTCGGACGACAGGGGCGCCAGATACGCAGTATTTT
TRBV6-5	TRBD1	NA	13	TRBJ1-2	CASTLDRNYGYTF	TGTGCCAGCACTTTGGACAGGAACTATGGCTACACCTTC
TRBV30	NA	NA	13	TRBJ2-7	CAWSVGGPYEQYF	TGTGCCTGGAGTGTGGGGGGACCCTACGAGCAGTACTTC
TRBV28	TRBD1	NA	15	TRBJ1-2	CASSPPPDRTNGYTF	TGTGCCAGCAGTCCCCCCCCGGACAGGACCAATGGCTACACCTTC
TRBV29-1	TRBD1	NA	12	TRBJ2-7	CSVRAGGLEQYF	TGCAGCGTTCGGGCAGGGGGCCTCGAGCAGTACTTC
TRBV15	NA	NA	16	TRBJ2-6	CATSRERLSGANVLTF	TGTGCCACCAGCAGAGAACGGCTCTCTGGGGCCAACGTCCTGACTTTC
TRBV27	NA	NA	13	TRBJ2-3	CASRSLGTDTQYF	TGTGCCAGCAGGTCCTTGGGCACAGATACGCAGTATTTT
TRBV6-4	NA	NA	15	TRBJ1-1	CASSGAGIMNTEAFF	TGTGCCAGCAGTGGAGCAGGGATCATGAACACTGAAGCTTTCTTT
TRBV18	TRBD2	NA	16	TRBJ2-3	CASSPLAGGITDTQYF	TGTGCCAGCTCACCCTTGGCGGGAGGGATCACAGATACGCAGTATTTT
TRBV6-6	NA	NA	16	TRBJ1-1	CASLVWSAGMHTEAFF	TGTGCCAGCTTAGTGTGGAGCGCGGGGATGCACACTGAAGCTTTCTTT
TRBV11-2	NA	NA	17	TRBJ2-5	CASSLEKGGRAKGTQYF	TGTGCCAGCAGCTTAGAAAAAGGCGGCAGGGCGAAAGGGACCCAGTACTTC
TRBV7-2	TRBD2	NA	15	TRBJ2-5	CASSLEVAGLKTQYF	TGTGCCAGCAGCCTGGAGGTAGCGGGACTCAAGACCCAGTACTTC
TRBV5-1	NA	NA	18	TRBJ2-6	CASSLAGTISSGANVLTF	TGCGCCAGCAGCTTGGCCGGGACAATCAGTTCTGGGGCCAACGTCCTGACTTTC
TRBV19	TRBD1	few	14	TRBJ2-2	CASSWDSQAGELFF	TGTGCCAGTAGCTGGGACAGTCAAGCCGGGGAGCTGTTTTTT
TRBV6-1	NA	NA	14	TRBJ2-1	CASSEAPRATTKFF	TGTGCCAGCAGTGAAGCGCCCAGGGCTACCACTAAGTTCTTC
TRBV5-1	NA	NA	13	TRBJ2-3	CASSIGSTDTQYF	TGCGCCAGCAGTATCGGGAGCACAGATACGCAGTATTTT
TRBV2	NA	medium-sized	16	TRBJ1-1	CASSRTVITVNTEAFF	TGTGCCAGCAGCCGAACGGTTATAACCGTTAACACTGAAGCTTTCTTT
TRBV5-6	TRBD2	NA	19	TRBJ2-3	CASSLGLAGASQSTDTQYF	TGTGCCAGCAGCTTGGGACTAGCGGGAGCCAGCCAAAGCACAGATACGCAGTATTTT
TRBV7-3	NA	NA	14	TRBJ2-7	CASSFARSGGRDYF	TGTGCCAGCAGCTTCGCTCGTAGTGGGGGACGGGACTACTTC
TRBV4-1	TRBD1	NA	15	TRBJ2-2	CASSKQGANTGELFF	TGCGCCAGCAGTAAACAGGGGGCGAACACCGGGGAGCTGTTTTTT
TRBV11-2	NA	NA	15	TRBJ2-2	CASSAIGSNTGELFF	TGTGCCAGCAGCGCCATAGGGAGTAACACCGGGGAGCTGTTTTTT
TRBV15	TRBD1	NA	16	TRBJ1-2	CATSRDRGDRDYGYTF	TGTGCCACCAGCAGAGATCGCGGAGACAGGGACTATGGCTACACCTTC
TRBV6-5	NA	NA	13	TRBJ1-1	CASSTGLRTEAFF	TGTGCCAGCAGTACGGGACTTCGCACTGAAGCTTTCTTT
TRBV5-4	NA	NA	15	TRBJ2-4	CASSFSSGSGNIQYF	TGTGCCAGCAGCTTTTCATCCGGGAGCGGCAACATTCAGTACTTC
TRBV5-1	TRBD1	NA	16	TRBJ1-2	CASSPDRDIGLRGYTF	TGCGCCAGCAGCCCGGACAGGGACATTGGGTTACGTGGCTACACCTTC
TRBV28	NA	NA	14	TRBJ2-5	CASIRSGVQETQYF	TGTGCCAGTATTAGGTCTGGGGTTCAAGAGACCCAGTACTTC
TRBV6-6	TRBD1	NA	15	TRBJ2-1	CASSPGTGETNEQFF	TGTGCCAGCAGCCCCGGGACAGGGGAAACCAATGAGCAGTTCTTC
TRBV29-1	NA	once	13	TRBJ2-1	CSVEKSSYNEQFF	TGCAGCGTTGAGAAAAGCTCCTACAATGAGCAGTTCTTC
TRBV19	TRBD2	NA	17	TRBJ2-1	CASRGRSGTSSYNEQFF	TGTGCCAGTAGGGGTCGGAGCGGGACGAGCTCCTACAATGAGCAGTTCTTC
TRBV6-5	TRBD1	few	14	TRBJ2-7	CASRATGGFGEQYF	TGTGCCAGCAGGGCCACAGGGGGCTTTGGCGAGCAGTACTTC
TRBV5-1	NA	NA	15	TRBJ1-1	CASSLDGRPNTEAFF	TGCGCCAGCAGCTTAGACGGACGGCCGAACACTGAAGCTTTCTTT
TRBV21-1	NA	NA	11	TRBJ2-7	CASSPSGEQYF	TGTGCCAGCAGTCCCTCTGGGGAGCAGTACTTC
TRBV6-5	NA	NA	13	TRBJ1-5	CASSRESNQPQHF	TGTGCCAGCAGCCGGGAGAGCAATCAGCCCCAGCATTTT
TRBV19	TRBD1	NA	17	TRBJ1-5	CATTIQGTGGGNQPQHF	TGTGCCACCACCATTCAAGGGACAGGGGGTGGCAATCAGCCCCAGCATTTT
TRBV11-3	NA	NA	14	TRBJ2-1	CASSFRTGGNEQFF	TGTGCCAGCAGCTTTAGAACAGGAGGCAATGAGCAGTTCTTC
TRBV29-1	NA	NA	15	TRBJ2-2	CSVAEFPGNTGELFF	TGCAGCGTTGCCGAGTTCCCAGGGAACACCGGGGAGCTGTTTTTT
TRBV19	NA	NA	15	TRBJ1-5	CASIGLQGRNQPQHF	TGTGCCAGTATCGGCCTTCAGGGTCGGAATCAGCCCCAGCATTTT
TRBV18	NA	NA	14	TRBJ2-3	CASSATPLGDTQYF	TGTGCCAGCTCCGCGACCCCACTGGGGGATACGCAGTATTTT
TRBV5-4	TRBD2	NA	14	TRBJ2-5	CASSLAGGGETQYF	TGTGCCAGCAGCTTAGCGGGAGGGGGTGAGACCCAGTACTTC
TRBV5-8	TRBD1	NA	14	TRBJ2-5	CASSERQGPETQYF	TGTGCCAGCAGCGAGCGACAGGGGCCAGAGACCCAGTACTTC
TRBV7-3	TRBD2	NA	16	TRBJ2-1	CASSLNPSGMYNEQFF	TGTGCCAGCAGCTTAAATCCTAGCGGGATGTACAATGAGCAGTTCTTC
TRBV7-2	TRBD1	NA	15	TRBJ2-7	CASSLEGARLGEQYF	TGTGCCAGCAGCTTAGAGGGGGCCCGTCTAGGCGAGCAGTACTTC
TRBV19	TRBD1	NA	19	TRBJ2-7	CASSISFGTGGSFSYEQYF	TGTGCCAGTAGTATATCATTTGGGACAGGGGGATCATTCTCCTACGAGCAGTACTTC
TRBV5-1	NA	NA	14	TRBJ1-4	CASSLVSRNEKLFF	TGCGCCAGCAGCTTAGTAAGCCGTAATGAAAAACTGTTTTTT
TRBV2	NA	NA	14	TRBJ1-5	CASSRRNEGEPQHF	TGTGCCAGCAGTCGCAGAAATGAGGGGGAACCCCAGCATTTT
TRBV7-7	TRBD2	NA	16	TRBJ2-2	CASSLRLAGEVGELFF	TGTGCCAGCAGCTTACGACTAGCGGGAGAGGTCGGGGAGCTGTTTTTT
TRBV7-6	TRBD1	NA	17	TRBJ1-1	CASSRRRTGSRFTEAFF	TGTGCCAGCAGCCGACGACGGACAGGAAGTCGGTTCACTGAAGCTTTCTTT
TRBV6-4	TRBD1	NA	14	TRBJ1-1	CASSPGQANTEAFF	TGTGCCAGCAGTCCAGGACAGGCGAACACTGAAGCTTTCTTT
TRBV18	TRBD1	NA	16	TRBJ2-7	CASSPPQTGGADEQYF	TGTGCCAGCTCACCACCGCAAACAGGGGGCGCGGATGAGCAGTACTTC
TRBV6-5	NA	NA	11	TRBJ2-7	CATRDTYEQYF	TGTGCCACCCGGGACACATACGAGCAGTACTTC
TRBV30	NA	NA	15	TRBJ1-2	CAWSVNRGPAYGYTF	TGTGCCTGGAGTGTAAACCGGGGGCCCGCCTATGGCTACACCTTC
TRBV15	NA	NA	15	TRBJ1-1	CATSRGGQLNTEAFF	TGTGCCACCAGCAGGGGAGGACAGCTGAACACTGAAGCTTTCTTT
TRBV6-6	NA	NA	12	TRBJ2-1	CASRISYNEQFF	TGTGCCAGCCGGATCTCCTACAATGAGCAGTTCTTC
TRBV19	NA	once	15	TRBJ1-2	CASSIRARGIYGYTF	TGTGCCAGTAGTATCCGCGCGAGGGGGATCTATGGCTACACCTTC
TRBV11-2	NA	once	16	TRBJ2-4	CASSPEQGRTKNIQYF	TGTGCCAGCAGCCCCGAACAGGGAAGGACCAAAAACATTCAGTACTTC
TRBV19	NA	NA	15	TRBJ1-1	CASSIGGTLNTEAFF	TGTGCCAGTAGTATTGGTGGCACCCTGAACACTGAAGCTTTCTTT
TRBV6-6	NA	NA	12	TRBJ2-1	CASSYSSIGQFF	TGTGCCAGCAGTTACTCATCTATAGGTCAGTTCTTC